This T cell receptor beta chain was sequenced in a study of blood T cells in healthy people across ages. This clonotype was observed once. What it binds is not known. General study results and limits: It was not known whether donors were CMV positive (a possible confounder of expanded clonotype changes). The long-lived group displayed more naive CD4+ cells, plus higher diversity, than the aged donors did.

A J-beta primer mix and a sample-barcoded 5' primer were used in a second PCR of roughly 7 to 12 cycles. Samples each returned at least 2.5 million CDR3-containing paired-end reads. TCRdb re-analysed the 5' RACE reads in MiXCR, keeping a single row per CDR3 protein. The sample contains about 780,000 distinct CDR3 sequences, 35% to 60% of which appear only once. With 5 bases removed from V and 5 bases from J, the gap between germline ends came to 22 bases. Germline V CDR1 and CDR2: SEHNR, FQNEAQ (reference sequence). The CDR3 consists of 16 residues. V usage is TRBV7-9 and J usage is TRBJ2-7; a possible D gene is TRBD1 (7 bases). The sequenced material came from blood. This receptor was taken from an elderly man in good health. CDR3 nucleotides: TGTGCCAGCAGCCCAAGAGAGGCGGAGGGGGCCCACGAGCAGTACTTC. Protein product: CASSPREAEGAHEQYF.